The clone carrying this T cell receptor beta chain appeared once. The germline V gene encodes CDR1 MGHRA and CDR2 YSYEKL. The CDR3 length is 19 residues. V dropped 4 bases and J dropped 3; count of bases not matched to a gene: 17. Sequencing was performed with immunoSEQ multiplex PCR; in TCRdb, only in-frame clones are kept and a portion is missing. Counted here are 150,000 to 200,000 clones, about four fifths occurring once; the ten biggest clones make up almost 6%. The data stem from a study of blood T cell repertoires in COVID-19. The sequenced sample was peripheral blood. J is TRBJ2-1 and V is TRBV4-1; 8 bases map to TRBD2. The receptor was derived from a woman aged 40 to 50 with COVID-19, enrolled during active disease. As DNA, the CDR3 is TGCGCCAGCAGCCCGGGGGGGGCTTCGACAGTCTCCGACTACAATGAGCAGTTCTTC. Amino acid sequence: CASSPGGASTVSDYNEQFF.